This T cell receptor (beta chain) derives from a study of T cells after yellow fever vaccination. Overall study context: With SMART-Seq v4 Ultra Low Input, the fractions containing low cell numbers were prepared.

Germline CDR1 reads SQVTM; CDR2 reads ANQGSEA. The CDR3 has 15 amino acids. V lost 0 bases to trimming and J lost 2 bases, with 13 bases between them. TCRdb redid the calling of the 5' RACE reads with MiXCR, one entry per CDR3 protein. The sample has about 580,000 distinct CDR3 sequences, around 16% seen once. The chain recombines TRBV29-1 with TRBJ2-5; possible D gene TRBD1, 5 bases. The sequence came from a man in his late teens or twenties who received the YFV17D yellow fever vaccine. The specimen comprised PBMCs, sampled around 5 days after the first yellow fever vaccination. For the CDR3, the DNA is TGCAGCGTTGAAGATCGGGTACAGGCTCAAGAGACCCAGTACTTC. Amino acid sequence: CSVEDRVQAQETQYF. Filled out from reference TRBV29-1 and TRBJ2-5, the complete variable domain reads SAVISQKPSRDICQRGTSLTIQCQVDSQVTMMFWYRQQPGQSLTLIATANQGSEATYESGFVIDKFPISRPNLTFSTLTVSNMSPEDSSIYLCSVEDRVQAQETQYFGPGTRLLVL.